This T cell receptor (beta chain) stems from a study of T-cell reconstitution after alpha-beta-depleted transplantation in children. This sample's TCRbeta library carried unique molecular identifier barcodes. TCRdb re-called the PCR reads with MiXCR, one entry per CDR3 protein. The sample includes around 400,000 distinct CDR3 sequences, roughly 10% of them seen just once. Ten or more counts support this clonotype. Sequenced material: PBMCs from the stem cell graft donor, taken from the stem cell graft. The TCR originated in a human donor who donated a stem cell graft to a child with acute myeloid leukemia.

In nucleotides, the CDR3 is TGTGCCAGCAGCCAAGCTGGGGGAGGCGAGCAGTACGTC. This codes for CASSQAGGGEQYV. The chain carries TRBV4-2 and TRBJ2-7; D may be TRBD2 (6 bases). Germline values: CDR1 LGHNA, CDR2 YNFKEQ. V was clipped by 1 base and J by 6 bases, with 10 bases between them. The CDR3 runs 13 residues.